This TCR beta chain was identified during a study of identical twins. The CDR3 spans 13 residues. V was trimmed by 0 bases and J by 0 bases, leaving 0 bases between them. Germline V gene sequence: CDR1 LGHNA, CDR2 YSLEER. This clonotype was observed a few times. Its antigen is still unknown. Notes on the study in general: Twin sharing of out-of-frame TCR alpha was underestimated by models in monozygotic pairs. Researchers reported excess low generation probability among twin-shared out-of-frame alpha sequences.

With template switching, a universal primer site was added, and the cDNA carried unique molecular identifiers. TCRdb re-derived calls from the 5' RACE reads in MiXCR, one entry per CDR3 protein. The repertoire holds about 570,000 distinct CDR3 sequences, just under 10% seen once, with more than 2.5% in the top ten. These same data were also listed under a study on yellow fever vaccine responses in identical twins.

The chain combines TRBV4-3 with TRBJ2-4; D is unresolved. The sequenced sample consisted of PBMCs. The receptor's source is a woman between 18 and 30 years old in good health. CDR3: CASSQEAKNIQYF. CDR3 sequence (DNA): TGCGCCAGCAGCCAAGAAGCCAAAAACATTCAGTACTTC.